These 4 T cell receptor beta chains originate from one sample sequenced in a study of CD8+CD57+ T cells in acquired aplastic anemia. Genomic DNA constituted the template upon which TCR beta VDJ and CDR3 profiling was performed. A single record per CDR3 protein comes from TCRdb applying MiXCR to the reads. The table lists about 180,000 distinct CDR3 sequences, 46% of them singletons. The sequencing sample was made of sorted CD4+, CD8+, or CD8+CD57+ T cells (not recorded which) from PBMCs. The receptors shown here come from a human donor in good health.

The table lists this clonotype with a few counts. The chain employs TRBV24-1 and TRBJ2-2, with D maybe TRBD1 (6 bases). The germline V gene encodes CDR1 KGHDR and CDR2 SFDVKD. The length of the CDR3 is 14 residues. Trimming stripped 5 bases from V and 7 bases from J, with 13 bases between. CDR3 nucleotides: TGTGCCACCAGTGTGGCTAGGGGGAGCGGGGAGCTGTTTTTT. Translation gives CATSVARGSGELFF.

This clonotype was observed many times. The CDR3 DNA is TGCAGTGCTAGAGGACTAGCGGGAGGGTCGTCTGCGAGCATTCAGTACTTC. Protein product: CSARGLAGGSSASIQYF. The chain joins TRBV20-1 to TRBJ2-4; 14 bases align to TRBD2. Germline values: CDR1 DFQATT, CDR2 SNEGSKA (reference sequence). Trimming removed 1 base from V and 9 bases from J; junction bases left unmatched: 11. This CDR3 has 17 amino acids.

The chain uses TRBV7-4 and TRBJ2-2; no firm D call. CDR3 length: 12 amino acids. Trimming took 5 bases from V and 9 from J, leaving 10 bases between them. Per the germline V gene, CDR1 is SGHVT and CDR2 is SQSDAQ. The CDR3 region has the DNA TGTGCCAGCAGCGTAGTCGAGCGGGAGCTGTTTTTT. Encoded protein: CASSVVERELFF. The full variable domain, its missing parts supplied by reference TRBV7-4 and TRBJ2-2, is GAGVSQSPRYKVAKRGRDVALRCDSISGHVTLYWYRQTLGQGSEVLTYSQSDAQRDKSGRPSGRFSAERPERSVSTLKIQRTEQGDSAVYLCASSVVERELFFGEGSRLTVL.

This clonotype was picked up a small number of times. The CDR3 here is CATTQSGTGGTEAFF. The CDR3 DNA sequence: TGTGCCACCACCCAGTCCGGGACAGGGGGCACTGAAGCTTTCTTT. The V and J genes are TRBV15 and TRBJ1-1; 11 nucleotides line up with TRBD1. V lost 7 bases, J lost 4 bases, and 8 bases stayed unmatched. This CDR3 has 15 residues. Germline V lookup: CDR1 LNHNV, CDR2 YYDKDF (reference sequence).